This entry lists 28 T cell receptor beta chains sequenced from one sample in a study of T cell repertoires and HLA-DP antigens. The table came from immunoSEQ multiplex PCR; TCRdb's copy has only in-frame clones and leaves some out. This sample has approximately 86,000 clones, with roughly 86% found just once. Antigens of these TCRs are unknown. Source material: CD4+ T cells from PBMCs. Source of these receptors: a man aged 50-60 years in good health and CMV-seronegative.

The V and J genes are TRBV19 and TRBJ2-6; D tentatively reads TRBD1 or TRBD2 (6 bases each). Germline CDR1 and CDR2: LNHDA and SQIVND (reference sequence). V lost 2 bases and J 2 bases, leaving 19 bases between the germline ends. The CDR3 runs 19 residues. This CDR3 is CASSISRQAGLTGANVLTF. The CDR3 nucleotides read TGTGCCAGTAGTATAAGCCGACAGGCGGGGCTGACTGGGGCCAACGTCCTGACTTTC. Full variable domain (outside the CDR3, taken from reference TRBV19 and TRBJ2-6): DGGITQSPKYLFRKEGQNVTLSCEQNLNHDAMYWYRQDPGQGLRLIYYSQIVNDFQKGDIAEGYSVSREKKESFPLTVTSAQKNPTAFYLCASSISRQAGLTGANVLTFGAGSRLTVL.

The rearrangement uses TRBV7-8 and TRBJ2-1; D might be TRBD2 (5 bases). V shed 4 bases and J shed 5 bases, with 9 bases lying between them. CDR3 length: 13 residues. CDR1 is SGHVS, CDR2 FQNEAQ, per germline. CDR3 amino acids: CASSSRENNEQFF. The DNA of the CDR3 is TGTGCCAGCAGCTCCCGGGAAAACAATGAGCAGTTCTTC.

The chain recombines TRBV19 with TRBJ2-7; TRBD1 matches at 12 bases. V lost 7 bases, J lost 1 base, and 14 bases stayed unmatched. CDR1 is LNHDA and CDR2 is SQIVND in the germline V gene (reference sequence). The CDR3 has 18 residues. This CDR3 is CASNPGTGGGTGSYEQYF. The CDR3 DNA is TGTGCCAGTAACCCCGGGACAGGGGGCGGGACGGGTTCCTACGAGCAGTACTTC.

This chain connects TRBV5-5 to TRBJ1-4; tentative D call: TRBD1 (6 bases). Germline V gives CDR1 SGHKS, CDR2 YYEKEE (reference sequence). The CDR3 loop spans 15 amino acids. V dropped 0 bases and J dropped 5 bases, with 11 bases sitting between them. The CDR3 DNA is TGTGCCAGCAGCTTGGATCCGGACAGAAATGAAAAACTGTTTTTT. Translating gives CASSLDPDRNEKLFF.

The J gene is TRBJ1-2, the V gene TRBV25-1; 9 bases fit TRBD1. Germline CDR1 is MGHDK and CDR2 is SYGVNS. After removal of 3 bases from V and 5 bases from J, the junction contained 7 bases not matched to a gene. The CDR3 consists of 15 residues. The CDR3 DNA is TGTGCCAGCAGTGAGCCGGGACAGGGATCATATGGCTACACCTTC. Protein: CASSEPGQGSYGYTF.

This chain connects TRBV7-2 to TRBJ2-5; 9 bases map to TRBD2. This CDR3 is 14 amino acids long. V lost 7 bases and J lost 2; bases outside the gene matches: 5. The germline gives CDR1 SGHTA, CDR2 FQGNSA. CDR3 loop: CASKSGGPQETQYF. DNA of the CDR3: TGTGCCAGCAAGAGCGGGGGGCCACAAGAGACCCAGTACTTC.

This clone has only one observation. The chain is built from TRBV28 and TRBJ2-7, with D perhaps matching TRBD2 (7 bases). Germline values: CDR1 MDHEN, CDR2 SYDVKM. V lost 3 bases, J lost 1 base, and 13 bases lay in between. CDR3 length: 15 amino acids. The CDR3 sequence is CASSLGGGTSYEQYF. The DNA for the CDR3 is TGTGCCAGCAGTTTGGGCGGGGGCACATCCTACGAGCAGTACTTC.

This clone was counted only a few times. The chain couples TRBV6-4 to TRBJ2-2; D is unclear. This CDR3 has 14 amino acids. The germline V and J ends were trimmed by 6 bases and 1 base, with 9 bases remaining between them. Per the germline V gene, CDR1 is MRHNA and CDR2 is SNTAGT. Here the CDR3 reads CASSVVQNTGELFF. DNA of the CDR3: TGTGCCAGCAGCGTGGTTCAGAACACCGGGGAGCTGTTTTTT.

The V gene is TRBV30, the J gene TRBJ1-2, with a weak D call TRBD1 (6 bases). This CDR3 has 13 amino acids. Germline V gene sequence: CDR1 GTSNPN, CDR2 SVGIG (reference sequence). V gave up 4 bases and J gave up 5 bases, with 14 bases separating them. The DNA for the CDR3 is TGTGCCTGGAACAATCTCAGGGGATATGGCTACACCTTC. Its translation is CAWNNLRGYGYTF.

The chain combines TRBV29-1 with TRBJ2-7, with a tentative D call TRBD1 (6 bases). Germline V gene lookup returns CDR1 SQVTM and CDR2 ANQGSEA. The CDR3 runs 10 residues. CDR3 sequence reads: CSGGDYEQYF. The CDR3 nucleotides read TGCAGTGGGGGCGATTACGAGCAGTACTTC.

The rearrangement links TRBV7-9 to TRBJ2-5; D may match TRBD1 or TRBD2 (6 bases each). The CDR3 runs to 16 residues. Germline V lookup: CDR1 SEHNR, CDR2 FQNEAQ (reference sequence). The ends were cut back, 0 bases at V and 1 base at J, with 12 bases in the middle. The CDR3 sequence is CASSLALGGPQETQYF. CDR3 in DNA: TGTGCCAGCAGCTTAGCGCTCGGGGGCCCCCAAGAGACCCAGTACTTC.

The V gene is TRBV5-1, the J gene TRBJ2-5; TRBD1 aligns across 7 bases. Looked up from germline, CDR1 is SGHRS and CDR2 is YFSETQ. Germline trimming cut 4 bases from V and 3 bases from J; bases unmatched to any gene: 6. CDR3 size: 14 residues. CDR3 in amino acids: CASSQTTGKETQYF. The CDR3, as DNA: TGCGCCAGCAGCCAAACGACAGGGAAAGAGACCCAGTACTTC.

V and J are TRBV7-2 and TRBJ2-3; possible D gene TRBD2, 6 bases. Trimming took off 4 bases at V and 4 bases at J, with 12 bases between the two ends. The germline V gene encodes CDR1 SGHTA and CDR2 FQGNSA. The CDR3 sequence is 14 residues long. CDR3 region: CASSSGGSADTQYF. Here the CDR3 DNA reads TGTGCCAGCAGCTCCGGGGGTAGCGCAGATACGCAGTATTTT.

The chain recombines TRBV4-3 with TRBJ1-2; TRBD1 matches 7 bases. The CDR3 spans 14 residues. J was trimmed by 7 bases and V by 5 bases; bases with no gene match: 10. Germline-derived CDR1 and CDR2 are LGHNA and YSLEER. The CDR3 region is CASSGGARGGGYTF. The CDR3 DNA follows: TGCGCCAGCAGCGGTGGCGCCAGGGGGGGTGGCTACACCTTC.

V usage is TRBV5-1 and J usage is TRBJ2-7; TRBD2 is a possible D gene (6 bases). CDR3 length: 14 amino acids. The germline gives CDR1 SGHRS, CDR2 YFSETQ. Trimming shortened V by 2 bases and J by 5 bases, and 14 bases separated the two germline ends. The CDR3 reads CASSLIGGVNEQYF. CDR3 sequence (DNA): TGCGCCAGCAGCTTAATCGGAGGGGTGAACGAGCAGTACTTC. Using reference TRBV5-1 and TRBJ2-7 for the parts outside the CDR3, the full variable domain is KAGVTQTPRYLIKTRGQQVTLSCSPISGHRSVSWYQQTPGQGLQFLFEYFSETQRNKGNFPGRFSGRQFSNSRSEMNVSTLELGDSALYLCASSLIGGVNEQYFGPGTRLTVT.

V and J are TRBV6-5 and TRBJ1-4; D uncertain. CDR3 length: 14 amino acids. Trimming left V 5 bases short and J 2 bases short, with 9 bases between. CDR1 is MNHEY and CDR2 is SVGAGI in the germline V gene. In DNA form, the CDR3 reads TGTGCCAGCAGTACAAGGCGGACTAATGAAAAACTGTTTTTT. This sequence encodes CASSTRRTNEKLFF.

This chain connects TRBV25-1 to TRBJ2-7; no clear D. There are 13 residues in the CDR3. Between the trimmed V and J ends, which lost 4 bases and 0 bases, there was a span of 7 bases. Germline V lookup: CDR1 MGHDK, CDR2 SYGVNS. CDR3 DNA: TGTGCCAGCAGTGGTCTAAGCTCCTACGAGCAGTACTTC. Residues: CASSGLSSYEQYF.

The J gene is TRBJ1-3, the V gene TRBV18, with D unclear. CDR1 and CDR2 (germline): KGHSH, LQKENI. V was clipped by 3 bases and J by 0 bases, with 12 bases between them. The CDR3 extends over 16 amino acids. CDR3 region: CASSPLEPRSGNTIYF. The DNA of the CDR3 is TGTGCCAGCTCACCTCTAGAGCCACGCTCTGGAAACACCATATATTTT.

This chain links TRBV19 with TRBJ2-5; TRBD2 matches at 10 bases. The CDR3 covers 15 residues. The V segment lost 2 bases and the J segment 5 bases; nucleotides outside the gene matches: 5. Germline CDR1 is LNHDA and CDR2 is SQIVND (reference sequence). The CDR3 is CASSILAGARETQYF. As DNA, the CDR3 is TGTGCCAGTAGTATACTAGCGGGGGCTCGGGAGACCCAGTACTTC.

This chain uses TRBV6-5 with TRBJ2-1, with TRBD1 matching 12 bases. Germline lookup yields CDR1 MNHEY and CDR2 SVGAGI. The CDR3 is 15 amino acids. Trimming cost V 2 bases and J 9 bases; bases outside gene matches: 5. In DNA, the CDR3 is TGTGCCAGCAGTTACCGGGACAGGGGGCGCAGTGAGCAGTTCTTC. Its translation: CASSYRDRGRSEQFF.

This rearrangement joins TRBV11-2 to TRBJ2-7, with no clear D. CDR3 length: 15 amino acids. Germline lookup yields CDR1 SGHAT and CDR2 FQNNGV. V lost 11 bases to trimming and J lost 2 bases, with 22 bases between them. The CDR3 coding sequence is TGTGCCCTCGACTCTCCGGCGCGTCCGACCTACGAGCAGTACTTC. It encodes CALDSPARPTYEQYF. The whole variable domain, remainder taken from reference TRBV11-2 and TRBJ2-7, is EAGVAQSPRYKIIEKRQSVAFWCNPISGHATLYWYQQILGQGPKLLIQFQNNGVVDDSQLPKDRFSAERLKGVDSTLKIQPAKLEDSAVYLCALDSPARPTYEQYFGPGTRLTVT.

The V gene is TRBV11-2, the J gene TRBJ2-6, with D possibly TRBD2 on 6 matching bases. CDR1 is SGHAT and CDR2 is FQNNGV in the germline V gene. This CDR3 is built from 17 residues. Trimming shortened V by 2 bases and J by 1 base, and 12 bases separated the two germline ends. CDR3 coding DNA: TGTGCCAGCAGCTTACTGGGGGGTCGGTCTGGGGCCAACGTCCTGACTTTC. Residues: CASSLLGGRSGANVLTF. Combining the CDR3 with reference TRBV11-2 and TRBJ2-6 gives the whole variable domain EAGVAQSPRYKIIEKRQSVAFWCNPISGHATLYWYQQILGQGPKLLIQFQNNGVVDDSQLPKDRFSAERLKGVDSTLKIQPAKLEDSAVYLCASSLLGGRSGANVLTFGAGSRLTVL.

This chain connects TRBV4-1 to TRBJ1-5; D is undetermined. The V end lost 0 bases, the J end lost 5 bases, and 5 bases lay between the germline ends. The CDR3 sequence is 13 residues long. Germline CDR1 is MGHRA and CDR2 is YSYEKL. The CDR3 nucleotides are TGCGCCAGCAGCCAAGACGGTTATCAGCCCCAGCATTTT. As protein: CASSQDGYQPQHF.

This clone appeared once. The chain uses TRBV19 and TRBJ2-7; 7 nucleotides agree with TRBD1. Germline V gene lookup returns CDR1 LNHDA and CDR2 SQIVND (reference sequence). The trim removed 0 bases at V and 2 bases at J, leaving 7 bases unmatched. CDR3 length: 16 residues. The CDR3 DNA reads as TGTGCCAGTAGTATAGATGGGACAGCCTCGGCCTACGAGCAGTACTTC. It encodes CASSIDGTASAYEQYF.

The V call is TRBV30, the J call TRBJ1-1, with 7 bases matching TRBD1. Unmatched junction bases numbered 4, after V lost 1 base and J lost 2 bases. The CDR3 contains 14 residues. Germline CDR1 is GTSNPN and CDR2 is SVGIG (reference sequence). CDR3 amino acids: CAWSGWDSNTEAFF. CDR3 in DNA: TGTGCCTGGAGTGGGTGGGACAGTAACACTGAAGCTTTCTTT.

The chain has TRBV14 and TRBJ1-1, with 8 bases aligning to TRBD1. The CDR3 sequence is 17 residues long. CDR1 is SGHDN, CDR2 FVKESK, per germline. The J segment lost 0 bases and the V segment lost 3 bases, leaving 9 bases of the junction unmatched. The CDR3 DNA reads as TGTGCCAGCAGCCATCGTCCCGGGACAGGTGTGAACACTGAAGCTTTCTTT. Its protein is CASSHRPGTGVNTEAFF.

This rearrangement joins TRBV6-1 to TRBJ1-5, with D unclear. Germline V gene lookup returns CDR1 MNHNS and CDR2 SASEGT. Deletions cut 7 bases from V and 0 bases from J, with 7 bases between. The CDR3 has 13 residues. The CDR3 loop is CASTTNSNQPQHF. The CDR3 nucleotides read TGTGCCAGCACGACAAATAGCAATCAGCCCCAGCATTTT.

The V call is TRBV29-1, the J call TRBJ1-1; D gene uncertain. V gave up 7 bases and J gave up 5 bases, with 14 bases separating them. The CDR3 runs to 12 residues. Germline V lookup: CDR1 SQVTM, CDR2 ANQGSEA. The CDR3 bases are TGCAGCGCTCGACGGGGAGGAACTGAAGCTTTCTTT. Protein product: CSARRGGTEAFF.